This T cell receptor (beta chain) comes out of a study of shared clonotypes between healthy human individuals (dated by TCRdb to 2018 to 2021). Concerning the study at large: The cohort comprised two women and a few men aged 18 to 49 years. Leukapheresis yielded between about 0.94 and 8.9 billion PBMCs per donor. To increase sequencing depth and limit assay-specific biases, different laboratories used diverse techniques to prepare libraries and sequence TCR repertoires. To estimate repertoire size and how much clonotype sharing occurs between individuals, the study deeply sequenced the blood TCR repertoires of about five healthy adults. For each donor, CD4 naive and CD4 memory were each run on three plates, CD8 naive on two plates, and CD8 memory on one plate. What the study reported, not specific to this receptor: Because the study included only a small number of donors, the genetic and exposure-history diversity represented was limited. Sampling was restricted to blood, and TCR repertoires in tissues likely differ from the TCR repertoires found in blood. When a few donors were compared, the shared fraction of clonotypes was about 5% for naive CD4, around 4% for naive CD8, 2.3% for memory CD4, and around 0.37% for memory CD8. Clonotypes shared by all four sorted-subset donors showed higher generation probabilities than non-shared clonotypes. Based on pairwise subsampling, the degree of clonotype sharing among donors was expected to be affected by sequencing depth. Incomplete sequencing was indicated by rarefaction of sorted-subset datasets, despite the large sequencing depth. Larger estimated clonotype richness was generally found for naive subsets than for memory subsets.

Donors were healthy HIV-negative adults with no recently reported acute infections or vaccinations. Only Caucasian adults living in Nashville, Tennessee, USA were represented among the donors. Magnetic negative selection was used to enrich CD4+ T cells, after which naive cells were positively selected on CD45RA and the negative fraction became the memory subset. After blood collection by leukapheresis, PBMCs were isolated using Ficoll-Histopaque density gradient centrifugation and then cryopreserved in the vapor phase of liquid nitrogen. Analytical flow cytometry was used to check the purity and quantity of every magnetically sorted T cell population. Genomic DNA was isolated from each sorted fraction and quantified by UV absorbance on a Nanodrop 2000c. For this clone: The antigen it binds to is not known. Nothing much larger sits one base from this clone, and base qualities are not available.

V sheds 0 bases and J sheds 3 bases, leaving 15 bases between their ends. Sequences LGHNA (CDR1) and YSLEER (CDR2) are obtained from the germline V gene. From its cysteine to its phenylalanine, the CDR3 spans 17 amino acids. The entry retains the CDR3 DNA only, 51 bases that are in frame from base 1. Using the deep immunoSEQ assay, TCR CDR3 regions were amplified from genomic DNA by multiplex PCR. For each cell subset, the extracted genomic DNA was distributed evenly across all wells of several immunoSEQ 96-well plates, and each plate served as one replicate. For sorted subsets, about 210 ng of genomic DNA, equivalent to some 33,000 T cell genomes, went into each replicate PCR. Purified libraries were quantified with a Qubit 3.0 fluorometer, sized on a Bioanalyzer 2100, and re-quantified with the KAPA Library Quantification kit. Every immunoSEQ 96-well plate was sequenced on a dedicated single-read 150-cycle Illumina NextSeq 550 flow cell. On the authors' methods: Because the immunoSEQ output included only junctional sequences and no quality scores, the filtering could not be the same as the filtering used for full-length reads. Sequences were annotated with PyIR, a Python wrapper for IgBLAST v1.9, using IMGT germline references to assign V/J genes and CDR3. Reads were filtered out if the reads had weak V/J assignments (E-value above 1e-6), no CDR3, stop codons, out-of-frame junctions, or ambiguous translated residues. V3J clonotypes were defined as sequences sharing an identical inferred V gene, J gene, and CDR3 amino acid sequence. Percentage overlap between repertoires was computed as shared unique clonotypes divided by the size of the smaller repertoire. Repertoire richness was assessed with RTK rarefaction, the Chao1 estimator, and Recon v2.1 estimates of unobserved clonotypes. OLGA was used to compute generation probabilities for all TCRbeta clonotypes that the gDNA method yielded from a few donors. What TCRdb holds here is the immuneACCESS table cut down to in-frame rearrangements. Part of the clones is not present; checked against another copy, under half of the missing clones reflect an unresolved V gene, and the others are unexplained. That table supplies the V and J calls and clone size; D and trimming were determined from the DNA. The table for this sample lists fewer than 1.6 million clones; approximately 98.5% of them were counted only once. The top ten clonotypes cover approximately 0.38% of the sample.

This sequence was found in a man younger than 45 in good health. The chain is made from TRBV4-3 and TRBJ2-4, with an unclear D gene assignment. Sequenced material: naive CD4+ T cells sorted from blood. The sample's cell subset or site, from its label and the paper: CD45RA+ positively selected. The DNA sequence is given as TGCGCCAGCAGCCAAGATATAGGGTCCCTGAGCAAAAACATTCAGTACTTC. Its coded protein is CASSQDIGSLSKNIQYF.